The clone carrying this TCR beta chain has ten or more counts. The antigen is undetermined. Per the germline V gene, CDR1 is LGHDT and CDR2 is YNNKEL (reference sequence). The CDR3 sequence is 16 residues long. The trim removed 0 bases at V and 5 bases at J, leaving 7 bases unmatched. The sample comes from a study of T cells in Graves' hyperthyroidism and ophthalmopathy. Clinical symptoms, serum thyroxine and TRAb, thyroid ultrasound and orbital computed tomography together formed the diagnostic basis. Study findings and constraints: Most expanded thyroid clonotypes above 0.001 recurred in blood.

The CDR3 regions of TCR beta were amplified from RNA transcripts. During a first-round RT-PCR of the TCR CDR3, the HTBI primer set was used. TCRdb itself ran the multiplex PCR reads through MiXCR, one entry per CDR3 protein. The table includes 300,000 to 450,000 distinct CDR3 sequences, more than 12% detected once. This TCR was sampled from a woman aged 30 to 39 with Graves' ophthalmopathy. V gene TRBV3-1 combines with J gene TRBJ2-7; TRBD1 agrees at 10 bases. The sample taken for sequencing was blood. The DNA for the CDR3 is TGTGCCAGCAGCCAAGACCCCGCGACAGGGGGCGACGAGCAGTACTTC. The encoded protein is CASSQDPATGGDEQYF.